The TCR beta chain under discussion was sequenced for a study of T cells in Graves' hyperthyroidism and ophthalmopathy. Criteria for exclusion of patients were uncontrolled infection, other autoimmune disease, pregnancy or lactation. Based on clinical symptoms, serum thyroxine and TRAb, thyroid ultrasound and orbital computed tomography, diagnoses were reached. The PBMCs studied were ones that came from about 10 ml fresh peripheral blood. With respect to this clonotype: Its antigen is not known.

The V end lost 4 bases, the J end lost 1 base, and 11 bases lay between the germline ends. The CDR3 length is 15 residues. Germline CDR1 SGHNT, CDR2 YYREEE (reference sequence). General observations from the study: Most thyroid clonotypes expanded above 0.001 were also detected in blood.

TCR beta CDR3 region amplification was performed from RNA transcripts. The primer set for the first-round RT-PCR of the TCR CDR3 was HTBI. TCRdb redid the calling of the multiplex PCR reads with MiXCR, one entry per CDR3 protein. The sample consists of roughly 700,000 distinct CDR3 sequences, 15% to 20% of them appearing once. Specimen: blood. The V and J genes are TRBV5-4 and TRBJ1-4; D remains ambiguous. This sequence was found in a man aged 50 or older with Graves' hyperthyroidism. This CDR3 is CASSRTKETNEKLFF. The CDR3 region has the DNA TGTGCCAGCAGCCGAACCAAGGAAACTAATGAAAAACTGTTTTTT.